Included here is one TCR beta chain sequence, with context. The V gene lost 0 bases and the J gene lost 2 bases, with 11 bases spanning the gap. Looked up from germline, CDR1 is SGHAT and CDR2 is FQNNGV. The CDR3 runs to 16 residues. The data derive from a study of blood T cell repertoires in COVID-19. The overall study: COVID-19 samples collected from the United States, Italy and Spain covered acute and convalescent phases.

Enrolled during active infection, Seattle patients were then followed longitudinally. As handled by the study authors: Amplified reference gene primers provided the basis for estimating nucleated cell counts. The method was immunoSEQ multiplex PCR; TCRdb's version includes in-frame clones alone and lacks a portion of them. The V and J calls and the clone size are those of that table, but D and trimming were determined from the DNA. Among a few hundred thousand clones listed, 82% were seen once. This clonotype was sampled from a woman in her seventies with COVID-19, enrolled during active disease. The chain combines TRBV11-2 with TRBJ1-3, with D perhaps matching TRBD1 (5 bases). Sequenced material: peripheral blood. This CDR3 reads CASSLDRRGAGNTIYF. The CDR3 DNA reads TGTGCCAGCAGCTTAGATCGACGGGGGGCTGGAAACACCATATATTTT.